The 6 T cell receptor beta chains listed next were all sequenced from one sample in a study of T cells in Graves' hyperthyroidism and ophthalmopathy. TCR beta CDR3 sequences were amplified from RNA transcripts. A first-round RT-PCR of the TCR CDR3 used the HTBI primer set. TCRdb reprocessed the multiplex PCR reads with MiXCR, giving one entry per CDR3 protein. The table includes 300,000 to 350,000 distinct CDR3 sequences, 15% to 20% detected once. The sample consisted of blood. These receptor sequences come from a woman aged 50 to 65 with Graves' hyperthyroidism.

This clonotype was picked up a small number of times. The chain combines TRBV29-1 with TRBJ2-2; D gene unclear. The CDR3 runs to 12 residues. Germline CDR1 SQVTM, CDR2 ANQGSEA. V lost 0 bases, J lost 6 bases, and 5 bases lay in between. The CDR3 nucleotides are TGCAGCGTTGAAGATGAGTCCGGGGAGCTGTTTTTT. Amino acid sequence: CSVEDESGELFF.

A few counts support this clonotype. The chain has TRBV5-6 and TRBJ1-1; D may be TRBD1 (5 bases). CDR1 is SGHDT and CDR2 is YYEEEE in the germline V gene. V was trimmed by 1 base and J by 0 bases, leaving 13 bases between them. This CDR3 spans 16 amino acids. CDR3 DNA sequence: TGTGCCAGCAGCTTGTTAAGGGACCCTGTGAACACTGAAGCTTTCTTT. This translates into CASSLLRDPVNTEAFF.

This chain uses TRBV5-1 with TRBJ2-3; D uncertain. The germline gives CDR1 SGHRS, CDR2 YFSETQ. V lost 1 base to trimming and J lost 2 bases, with 8 bases between them. CDR3 length: 14 amino acids. For the CDR3, the DNA is TGCGCCAGCAGCTTGACTGTCGCCACAGATACGCAGTATTTT. Residues: CASSLTVATDTQYF. Complete variable domain (other parts from reference TRBV5-1 and TRBJ2-3): KAGVTQTPRYLIKTRGQQVTLSCSPISGHRSVSWYQQTPGQGLQFLFEYFSETQRNKGNFPGRFSGRQFSNSRSEMNVSTLELGDSALYLCASSLTVATDTQYFGPGTRLTVL.

This clonotype was seen a few times. The rearrangement joins TRBV12-3 or TRBV12-4 to TRBJ2-7; the match to TRBD2 covers 11 bases. CDR3 length: 13 residues. The V segment lost 5 bases and the J segment 6 bases; nucleotides outside the gene matches: 3. Here the CDR3 reads CASSNGLAGEQYF. In DNA, the CDR3 is TGTGCCAGCAGTAACGGACTAGCGGGCGAGCAGTACTTC.

This clonotype was observed a few times. The genes are TRBV29-1 and TRBJ2-7, with 9 bases lining up with TRBD1. Germline V gene sequence: CDR1 SQVTM, CDR2 ANQGSEA. The CDR3 extends over 12 amino acids. V gave up 4 bases and J gave up 7 bases; unmatched junction bases: 5. CDR3 sequence (DNA): TGCAGCGTTGGGGGGACAGGGAGTGAGCAGTACTTC. Translation: CSVGGTGSEQYF.

This clonotype occurred a few times. The rearrangement joins TRBV5-1 to TRBJ1-2, with a possible D match to TRBD1 (6 bases). This CDR3 contains 14 residues. CDR1 is SGHRS, CDR2 YFSETQ, per germline. With 2 bases removed from V and 3 bases from J, the gap between germline ends came to 11 bases. CDR3 region: CASSFRGSDYGYTF. Written as DNA, the CDR3 is TGCGCCAGCAGCTTCAGGGGCTCGGACTATGGCTACACCTTC. Using reference TRBV5-1 and TRBJ1-2 for the parts outside the CDR3, the full variable domain is KAGVTQTPRYLIKTRGQQVTLSCSPISGHRSVSWYQQTPGQGLQFLFEYFSETQRNKGNFPGRFSGRQFSNSRSEMNVSTLELGDSALYLCASSFRGSDYGYTFGSGTRLTVV.